The clone carrying this T cell receptor (beta chain) was seen more than once but under ten times. Its antigen is currently unknown. This entry belongs to a study of Graves' ophthalmopathy and Graves' hyperthyroidism. Study as a whole: Peripheral blood was obtained at first diagnosis, ahead of any treatment.

Whole-study results and caveats: Blood contained most expanded thyroid clonotypes exceeding 0.001 frequency.

Other autoimmune diseases, uncontrolled infections, pregnancy and lactation each led to patient exclusion. Physicians reached a diagnosis by relying on clinical symptoms, serum thyroxine, TRAb, thyroid ultrasound and orbital computed tomography. The V end lost 6 bases, the J end lost 2 bases, and 12 bases lay between the germline ends. CDR1 is SGHTA and CDR2 is FQGNSA in the germline V gene. This CDR3 has 14 residues. TCR beta CDR3 amplification used RNA transcripts. An initial RT-PCR round employing HTBI primers preceded a second-round multiplex PCR. In TCRdb, the multiplex PCR reads were re-called with MiXCR into one record per CDR3 protein. The sample has just over 600,000 distinct CDR3 sequences, about a fifth seen once.

This sequence originates from a woman aged 18-29 years with stable Graves' hyperthyroidism. Some clones in this sample may be carry-over from other donors' samples. The chain uses TRBV7-2 and TRBJ2-3; TRBD2 is a possible D gene (6 bases). Sequenced: peripheral blood. This CDR3 is CASSSGRPTDTQYF. CDR3 nucleotide sequence: TGTGCCAGCAGTAGCGGAAGGCCCACAGATACGCAGTATTTT.